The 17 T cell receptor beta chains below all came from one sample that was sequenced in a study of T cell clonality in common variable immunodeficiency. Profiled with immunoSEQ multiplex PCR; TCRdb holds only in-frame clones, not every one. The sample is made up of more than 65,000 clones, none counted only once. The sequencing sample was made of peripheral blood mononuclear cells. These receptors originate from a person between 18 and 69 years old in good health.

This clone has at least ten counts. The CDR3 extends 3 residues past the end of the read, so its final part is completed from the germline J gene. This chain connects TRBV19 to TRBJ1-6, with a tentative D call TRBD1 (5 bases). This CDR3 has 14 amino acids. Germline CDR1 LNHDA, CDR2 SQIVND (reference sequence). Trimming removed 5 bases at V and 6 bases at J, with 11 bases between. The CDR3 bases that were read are TGTGCCAGTAGTCCTCAGGGACTTAATTCACCC. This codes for CASSPQGLNSP. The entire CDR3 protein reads CASSPQGLNSPLHF.

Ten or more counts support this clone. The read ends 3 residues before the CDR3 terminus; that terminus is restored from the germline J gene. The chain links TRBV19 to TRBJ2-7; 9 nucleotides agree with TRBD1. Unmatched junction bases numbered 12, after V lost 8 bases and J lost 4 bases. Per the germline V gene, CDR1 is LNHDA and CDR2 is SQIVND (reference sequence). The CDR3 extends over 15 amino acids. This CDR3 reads CASQVGGQGAYEQYF. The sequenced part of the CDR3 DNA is TGTGCCAGTCAAGTCGGGGGACAGGGTGCATACGAG.

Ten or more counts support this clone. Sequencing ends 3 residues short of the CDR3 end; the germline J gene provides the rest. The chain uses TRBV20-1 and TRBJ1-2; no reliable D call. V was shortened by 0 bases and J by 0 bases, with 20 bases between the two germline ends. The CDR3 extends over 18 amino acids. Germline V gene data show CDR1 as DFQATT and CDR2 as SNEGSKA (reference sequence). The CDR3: CSARDRGLRQRANYGYTF. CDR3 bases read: TGCAGTGCTAGAGATCGAGGTCTGCGGCAGAGAGCTAACTATGGC.

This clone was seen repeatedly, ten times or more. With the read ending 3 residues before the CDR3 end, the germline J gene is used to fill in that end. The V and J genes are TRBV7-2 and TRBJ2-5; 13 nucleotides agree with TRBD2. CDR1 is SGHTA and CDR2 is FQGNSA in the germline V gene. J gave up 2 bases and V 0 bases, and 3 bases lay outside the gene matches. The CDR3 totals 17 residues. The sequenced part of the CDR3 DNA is TGTGCCAGCAGCTTAGCGGGGACTAGCGGGGTACAAGAGACC. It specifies CASSLAGTSGVQET. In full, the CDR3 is CASSLAGTSGVQETQYF.

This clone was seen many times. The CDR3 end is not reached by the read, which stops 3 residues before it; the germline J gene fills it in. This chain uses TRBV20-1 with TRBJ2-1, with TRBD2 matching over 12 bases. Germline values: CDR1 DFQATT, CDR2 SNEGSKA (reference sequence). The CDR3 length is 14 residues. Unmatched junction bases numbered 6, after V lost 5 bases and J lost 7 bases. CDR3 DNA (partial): TGCAGTGCTCCGGGACTAGCGGGTTGGAATGAG. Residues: CSAPGLAGWNE. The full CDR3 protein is CSAPGLAGWNEQFF.

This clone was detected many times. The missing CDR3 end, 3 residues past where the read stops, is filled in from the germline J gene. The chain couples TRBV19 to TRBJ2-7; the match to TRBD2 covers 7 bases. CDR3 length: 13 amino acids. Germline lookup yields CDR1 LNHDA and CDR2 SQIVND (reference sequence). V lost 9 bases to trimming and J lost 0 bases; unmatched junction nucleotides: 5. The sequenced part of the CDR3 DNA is TGTGCCAGCCGGGGGGACCTCTCCTACGAG. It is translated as CASRGDLSYE. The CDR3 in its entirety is CASRGDLSYEQYF. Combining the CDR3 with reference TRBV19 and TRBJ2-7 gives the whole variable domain DGGITQSPKYLFRKEGQNVTLSCEQNLNHDAMYWYRQDPGQGLRLIYYSQIVNDFQKGDIAEGYSVSREKKESFPLTVTSAQKNPTAFYLCASRGDLSYEQYFGPGTRLTVT.

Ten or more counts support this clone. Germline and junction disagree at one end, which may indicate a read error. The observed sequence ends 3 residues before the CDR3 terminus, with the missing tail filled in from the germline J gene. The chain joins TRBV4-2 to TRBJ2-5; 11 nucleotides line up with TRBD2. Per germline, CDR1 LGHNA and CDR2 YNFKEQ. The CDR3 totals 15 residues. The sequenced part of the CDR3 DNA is TGCGCCAGCAGCCAAGAACTAGCGGGGGAAGAGACC. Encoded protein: CASSQELAGEET. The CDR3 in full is CASSQELAGEETQYF.

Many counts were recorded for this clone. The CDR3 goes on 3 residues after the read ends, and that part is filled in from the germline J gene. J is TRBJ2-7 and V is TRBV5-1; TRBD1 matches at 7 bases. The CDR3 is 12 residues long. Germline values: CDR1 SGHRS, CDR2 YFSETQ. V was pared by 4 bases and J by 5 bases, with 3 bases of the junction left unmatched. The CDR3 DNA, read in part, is TGCGCCAGCAGCCGACAGGGAAACGAG. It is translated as CASSRQGNE. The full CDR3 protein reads CASSRQGNEQYF.

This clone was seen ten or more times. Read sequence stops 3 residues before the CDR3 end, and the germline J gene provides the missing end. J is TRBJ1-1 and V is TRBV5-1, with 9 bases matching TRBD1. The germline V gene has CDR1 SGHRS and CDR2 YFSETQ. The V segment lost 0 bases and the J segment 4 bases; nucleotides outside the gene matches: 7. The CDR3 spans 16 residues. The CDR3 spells CASSLEGQGRSTEAFF. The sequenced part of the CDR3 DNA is TGCGCCAGCAGCTTGGAGGGACAGGGTCGGAGCACTGAA. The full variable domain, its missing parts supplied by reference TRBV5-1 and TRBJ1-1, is KAGVTQTPRYLIKTRGQQVTLSCSPISGHRSVSWYQQTPGQGLQFLFEYFSETQRNKGNFPGRFSGRQFSNSRSEMNVSTLELGDSALYLCASSLEGQGRSTEAFFGQGTRLTVV.

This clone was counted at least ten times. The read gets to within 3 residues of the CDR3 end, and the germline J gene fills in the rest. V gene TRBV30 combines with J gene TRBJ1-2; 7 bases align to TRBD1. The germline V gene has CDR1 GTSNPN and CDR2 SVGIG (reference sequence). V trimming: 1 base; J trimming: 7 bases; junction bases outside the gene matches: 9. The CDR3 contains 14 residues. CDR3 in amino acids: CAWSALRTGGGYTF. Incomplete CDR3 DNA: TGTGCCTGGAGTGCCTTAAGGACAGGAGGTGGC.

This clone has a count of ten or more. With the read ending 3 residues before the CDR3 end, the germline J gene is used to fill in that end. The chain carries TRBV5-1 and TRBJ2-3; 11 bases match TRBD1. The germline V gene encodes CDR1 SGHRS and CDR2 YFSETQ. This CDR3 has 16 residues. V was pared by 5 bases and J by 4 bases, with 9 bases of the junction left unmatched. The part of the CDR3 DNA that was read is TGCGCCAGCAGAGCCGGGACAGGGGGGGGGCCAGATACG. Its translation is CASRAGTGGGPDT. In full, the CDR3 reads CASRAGTGGGPDTQYF. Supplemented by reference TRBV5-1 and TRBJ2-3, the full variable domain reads KAGVTQTPRYLIKTRGQQVTLSCSPISGHRSVSWYQQTPGQGLQFLFEYFSETQRNKGNFPGRFSGRQFSNSRSEMNVSTLELGDSALYLCASRAGTGGGPDTQYFGPGTRLTVL.

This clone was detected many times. This CDR3 is CSARPLMRQGYQETQYF. CDR3 DNA (partial): TGCAGTGCTAGACCCCTTATGAGGCAGGGGTACCAAGAGACC. This sequence joins TRBV20-1 and TRBJ2-5; perhaps TRBD1 as D (6 bases). The read ends 3 residues shy of where the CDR3 ends; the end is completed using the germline J gene. This CDR3 is 17 amino acids long. V was trimmed by 2 bases and J by 0 bases, leaving 19 bases between them. Germline V gives CDR1 DFQATT, CDR2 SNEGSKA (reference sequence).

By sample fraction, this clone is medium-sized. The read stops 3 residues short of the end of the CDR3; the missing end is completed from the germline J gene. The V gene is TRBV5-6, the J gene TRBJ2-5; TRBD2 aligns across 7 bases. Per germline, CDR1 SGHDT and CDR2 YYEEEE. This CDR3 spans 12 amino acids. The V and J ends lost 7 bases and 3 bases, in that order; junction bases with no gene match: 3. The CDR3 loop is CASGGVEETQYF. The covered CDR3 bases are TGTGCCAGCGGGGGGGTGGAAGAGACC.

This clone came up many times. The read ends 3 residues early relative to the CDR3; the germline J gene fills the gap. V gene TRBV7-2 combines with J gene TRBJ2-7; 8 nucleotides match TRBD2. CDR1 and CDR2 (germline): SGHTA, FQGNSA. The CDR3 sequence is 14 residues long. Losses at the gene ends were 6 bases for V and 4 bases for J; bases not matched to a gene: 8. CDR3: CASSLTTSAYEQYF. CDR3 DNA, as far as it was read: TGTGCCAGCAGTTTGACGACTAGCGCATACGAG.

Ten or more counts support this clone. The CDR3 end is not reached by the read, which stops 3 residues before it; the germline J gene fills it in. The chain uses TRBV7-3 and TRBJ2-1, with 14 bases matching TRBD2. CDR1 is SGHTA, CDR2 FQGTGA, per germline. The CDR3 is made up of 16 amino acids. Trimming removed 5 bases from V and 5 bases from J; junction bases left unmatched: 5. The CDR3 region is CASSPPGLAGDNEQFF. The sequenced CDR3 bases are TGTGCCAGCAGCCCCCCGGGACTAGCGGGAGACAATGAG.

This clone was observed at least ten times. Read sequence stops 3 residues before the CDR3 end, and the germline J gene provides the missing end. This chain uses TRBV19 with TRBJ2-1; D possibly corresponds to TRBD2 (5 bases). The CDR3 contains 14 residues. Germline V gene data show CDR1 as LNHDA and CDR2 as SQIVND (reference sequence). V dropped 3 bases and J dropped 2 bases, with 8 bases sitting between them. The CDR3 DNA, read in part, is TGTGCCAGTAGTATCGGCGGGCCCTACAATGAG. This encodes CASSIGGPYNE. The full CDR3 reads CASSIGGPYNEQFF.

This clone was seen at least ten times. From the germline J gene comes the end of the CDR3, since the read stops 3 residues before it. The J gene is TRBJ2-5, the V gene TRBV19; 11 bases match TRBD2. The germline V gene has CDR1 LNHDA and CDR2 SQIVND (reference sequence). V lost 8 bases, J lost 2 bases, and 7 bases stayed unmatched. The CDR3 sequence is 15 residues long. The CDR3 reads CASPMGLAVQETQYF. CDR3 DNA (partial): TGTGCCAGTCCGATGGGACTAGCGGTACAAGAGACC.